Each of the 10 T cell receptor beta chains below was sequenced from the same sample in a study of T cell responses to AZD1222 COVID-19 vaccine. Some clones are missing from TCRdb's copy, which holds only in-frame ones; the method was immunoSEQ multiplex PCR. This sample has approximately 120,000 clones, with 70% to 90% found just once. The input for sequencing was peripheral blood, taken on day 0 of AZD1222 vaccination. Source of these receptors: an adult in good health.

V gene TRBV27 combines with J gene TRBJ1-5; no clear D gene. Germline V gives CDR1 MNHEY, CDR2 SMNVEV (reference sequence). CDR3 length equals 13 residues. Deletions cut 4 bases from V and 5 bases from J, with 9 bases between. The CDR3 reads CASSSETYQPQHF. The CDR3, as DNA: TGTGCCAGCAGTTCGGAGACCTATCAGCCCCAGCATTTT.

This chain uses TRBV6-5 with TRBJ2-2; D is ambiguous. The V end lost 0 bases, the J end lost 4 bases, and 9 bases lay between the germline ends. This CDR3 is built from 15 residues. CDR1 is MNHEY, CDR2 SVGAGI, per germline. The CDR3 loop is CASSYSAEVTGELFF. The CDR3 DNA follows: TGTGCCAGCAGTTACTCGGCAGAAGTCACCGGGGAGCTGTTTTTT.

This clone was detected only once. V gene TRBV30 combines with J gene TRBJ1-1, with D uncertain. This CDR3 is built from 14 residues. Per germline, CDR1 GTSNPN and CDR2 SVGIG (reference sequence). V was shortened by 1 base and J by 1 base, with 10 bases between the two germline ends. In DNA form, the CDR3 reads TGTGCCTGGAGTGACCAAAACAGGAACACTGAAGCTTTCTTT. This translates into CAWSDQNRNTEAFF. Full variable domain (missing parts from reference TRBV30 and TRBJ1-1): SQTIHQWPATLVQPVGSPLSLECTVEGTSNPNLYWYRQAAGRGLQLLFYSVGIGQISSEVPQNLSASRPQDRQFILSSKKLLLSDSGFYLCAWSDQNRNTEAFFGQGTRLTVV.

This sequence joins TRBV7-3 and TRBJ2-1, with TRBD2 as a possible D gene (6 bases). CDR3 length: 15 residues. Germline V gene data show CDR1 as SGHTA and CDR2 as FQGTGA. V lost 5 bases and J lost 3, with 14 bases in between. The CDR3 nucleotides are TGTGCCAGCAGCCCCGGAGGGCCCCGCTACAATGAGCAGTTCTTC. Amino acids: CASSPGGPRYNEQFF. The full variable domain, rest sourced from reference TRBV7-3 and TRBJ2-1, is GAGVSQTPSNKVTEKGKYVELRCDPISGHTALYWYRQSLGQGPEFLIYFQGTGAADDSGLPNDRFFAVRPEGSVSTLKIQRTERGDSAVYLCASSPGGPRYNEQFFGPGTRLTVL.

The chain recombines TRBV9 with TRBJ1-6; a weak D match, TRBD1 (5 bases). V was clipped by 7 bases and J by 3 bases, with 8 bases between them. The CDR3 is 13 amino acids. CDR1 and CDR2 (germline): SGDLS, YYNGEE. In DNA, the CDR3 is TGTGCCAGCGGACAAAACTATAATTCACCCCTCCACTTT. This gives the protein CASGQNYNSPLHF.

This chain connects TRBV29-1 to TRBJ2-7; perhaps TRBD2 as D (6 bases). The germline V and J ends were trimmed by 3 bases and 6 bases, with 18 bases remaining between them. The CDR3 sequence is 14 residues long. In germline, CDR1 is SQVTM, CDR2 ANQGSEA. In nucleotides, the CDR3 is TGCAGCGTTGATAGTGGTCCGGGACTTTTCGAGCAGTACTTC. This codes for CSVDSGPGLFEQYF.

The gene calls are TRBV7-3 and TRBJ2-7; weak D call: TRBD1 (6 bases). V shed 0 bases and J shed 6 bases, with 9 bases lying between them. The CDR3 totals 13 residues. In germline, CDR1 is SGHTA, CDR2 FQGTGA. CDR3 DNA sequence: TGTGCCAGCAGCTTAACCGGGACAACCGAGCAGTACTTC. Its translation is CASSLTGTTEQYF.

V and J are TRBV6-4 and TRBJ2-3; TRBD2 matches 16 bases. The junction had 17 bases not matched to a gene; V was cut back by 0 bases and J by 5 bases. The CDR3 length is 22 residues. Germline loops: CDR1 MRHNA, CDR2 SNTAGT. CDR3 DNA sequence: TGTGCCAGCAGTGACTCCCCACTGAACGCAGGGACTAGCGGGAGGGCCAAAGATACGCAGTATTTT. This codes for CASSDSPLNAGTSGRAKDTQYF.

The chain is built from TRBV7-3 and TRBJ1-1; maybe TRBD1 (5 bases). With 6 bases removed from V and 3 bases from J, the gap between germline ends came to 14 bases. Germline V gene sequence: CDR1 SGHTA, CDR2 FQGTGA. This CDR3 is built from 14 residues. The CDR3 protein is CASRPTSGDTEAFF. DNA of the CDR3: TGTGCCAGCAGACCCACCTCGGGGGACACTGAAGCTTTCTTT. The variable domain in full, completed from reference TRBV7-3 and TRBJ1-1, reads GAGVSQTPSNKVTEKGKYVELRCDPISGHTALYWYRQSLGQGPEFLIYFQGTGAADDSGLPNDRFFAVRPEGSVSTLKIQRTERGDSAVYLCASRPTSGDTEAFFGQGTRLTVV.

The chain recombines TRBV5-1 with TRBJ1-2; 7 bases match TRBD1. There are 15 residues in the CDR3. CDR1 and CDR2 (germline): SGHRS, YFSETQ. The V segment lost 4 bases and the J segment 5 bases; nucleotides outside the gene matches: 11. The CDR3 sequence: CASSRNRGGSYGYTF. In nucleotides, the CDR3 is TGCGCCAGCAGCCGGAACAGGGGCGGGAGTTATGGCTACACCTTC.